The sample holds a few counts of the clone carrying this TCR beta chain. No antigen is known for it. The sample is drawn from a study of cytomegalovirus exposure and HLA in healthy donors. The PCR employed 60 Vbeta primers together with 13 Jbeta primers. The data were produced by immunoSEQ multiplex PCR, yet TCRdb's version contains in-frame clones alone and is incomplete. The sample contains 150,000 to 200,000 clones, 75% to 90% of which appear only once. V lost 0 bases to trimming and J lost 5 bases; unmatched junction nucleotides: 2. From germline, CDR1 is SGDLS and CDR2 YYNGEE. The CDR3 runs to 15 residues. Points from the study as a whole: Information on immune exposure was restricted to one variable (CMV serostatus).

Sequencing input: PBMCs. This TCR derives from a male donor in good health and CMV-seropositive. This chain joins TRBV9 and TRBJ2-7, with 13 bases fitting TRBD2. The CDR3 region is CASSVAGLAGDEQYF. The DNA for the CDR3 is TGTGCCAGCAGCGTAGCAGGACTAGCGGGAGACGAGCAGTACTTC.